This T cell receptor beta chain was recovered during a study of blood T cell repertoires in COVID-19. The CDR3 consists of 14 residues. Germline V CDR1 and CDR2: KGHDR, SFDVKD. V was pared by 3 bases and J by 1 base, with 8 bases between. TCRdb's copy holds only in-frame clones and misses some; the assay was immunoSEQ multiplex PCR. Of approximately 490,000 clones in the sample, around 87% were seen once. The specimen was PBMCs or T cells enriched from blood (not recorded which). The sequence was obtained from a woman aged 18 to 35 who had recovered from COVID-19. J is TRBJ1-1 and V is TRBV24-1; D is unresolved. CDR3 sequence reads: CATSDRRQNTEAFF. DNA for the CDR3: TGTGCCACCAGTGATCGTCGACAGAACACTGAAGCTTTCTTT.